The rows below give T cell receptor beta chains drawn from one sample of a study of T-cell reconstitution after alpha-beta-depleted transplantation in children. TCRdb re-called the PCR reads with MiXCR, one entry per CDR3 protein. Among roughly 160,000 distinct CDR3 sequences listed, around 10% were seen once. The sample in question was PBMCs, obtained before TCRalphabeta/CD19-depleted stem cell transplant. The receptors originated from a boy between 2 and 10 years old with acute myeloid leukemia, due to receive a stem cell transplant. Each CDR3 is given with its conserved first and last residue. Each record gives: clone size, J gene, D gene, V gene, CDR3 protein, CDR3 DNA. D genes are given only for firm matches. The size of a clone is reported for some rows only, either as once, few or many, or as a class for expanded clones.

>-|TRBJ2-1|TRBD2|TRBV3-1
CASTQWGAGDYNEQFF
TGTGCCTCCACCCAATGGGGAGCGGGAGACTACAATGAGCAGTTCTTC
>many|TRBJ1-5|-|TRBV7-9
CASSLAGGINQPQHF
TGTGCCAGCAGCTTAGCGGGGGGCATCAATCAGCCCCAGCATTTT
>many|TRBJ2-5|TRBD2|TRBV15
CATSAPREGPRGETQYF
TGTGCCACCAGCGCGCCAAGGGAGGGGCCCCGTGGGGAGACCCAGTACTTC
>many|TRBJ1-1|-|TRBV18
CASSPDPSWNTEAFF
TGTGCCAGCTCCCCAGACCCTTCATGGAACACTGAAGCTTTCTTT
>many|TRBJ1-2|-|TRBV28
CASSPSGPPGYTF
TGTGCCAGCAGTCCATCAGGGCCCCCCGGCTACACCTTC
>many|TRBJ1-1|TRBD1|TRBV19
CASSTDTGDEAFF
TGTGCCAGTAGTACCGATACAGGGGATGAAGCTTTCTTT
>many|TRBJ1-3|-|TRBV6-5
CASRNHRENTIYF
TGTGCCAGCCGTAACCACAGAGAAAACACCATATATTTT
>many|TRBJ1-3|TRBD1|TRBV7-2
CASRRQGAQGNTIYF
TGTGCCAGCAGGCGACAGGGGGCGCAAGGAAACACCATATATTTT
>many|TRBJ1-2|-|TRBV5-1
CASSLDQVYGYTF
TGCGCCAGCAGCTTGGACCAGGTCTATGGCTACACCTTC
>many|TRBJ2-1|-|TRBV7-9
CASYPGAQGNWNEQFF
TGTGCCAGCTACCCCGGGGCACAGGGCAATTGGAATGAGCAGTTCTTC
>many|TRBJ2-1|TRBD2|TRBV6-4
CASSDAGTSSYNEQFF
TGTGCCAGCAGTGACGCCGGGACTAGCAGCTACAATGAGCAGTTCTTC
>many|TRBJ1-1|TRBD1|TRBV29-1
CSGGDRVWMNTEAFF
TGCAGCGGGGGGGACAGGGTGTGGATGAACACTGAAGCTTTCTTT
>many|TRBJ1-1|-|TRBV5-1
CASSLGTMNTEAFF
TGCGCCAGCAGCTTGGGCACCATGAACACTGAAGCTTTCTTT
>many|TRBJ2-5|TRBD1|TRBV25-1
CASSEQGEEETQYF
TGTGCCAGCAGTGAACAGGGGGAAGAAGAGACCCAGTACTTC
>many|TRBJ2-3|-|TRBV6-2/TRBV6-3
CASSWGGPDTQYF
TGTGCCAGCAGTTGGGGGGGGCCAGATACGCAGTATTTT
>many|TRBJ2-7|TRBD1|TRBV18
CASSLGQEAYEQYF
TGTGCCAGCTCACTTGGACAGGAGGCATACGAGCAGTACTTC
>many|TRBJ2-1|TRBD2|TRBV6-5
CASSYVASGSGEQFF
TGTGCCAGCAGTTACGTGGCTAGCGGTTCGGGTGAGCAGTTCTTC
>many|TRBJ2-7|-|TRBV27
CASSLSASATYEQYF
TGTGCCAGCAGTTTAAGCGCTAGCGCGACCTACGAGCAGTACTTC
>many|TRBJ2-3|TRBD2|TRBV13
CASSFDLAGPTDTQYF
TGTGCCAGCAGCTTCGATCTAGCGGGCCCCACAGATACGCAGTATTTT
>many|TRBJ2-2|TRBD1|TRBV5-1
CASSSRGQGATGELFF
TGCGCCAGCAGCTCCCGGGGACAGGGGGCAACCGGGGAGCTGTTTTTT
>many|TRBJ2-5|TRBD2|TRBV2
CASNPFSGSDETQYF
TGTGCCAGCAACCCTTTTAGCGGGAGCGACGAGACCCAGTACTTC
>many|TRBJ2-1|-|TRBV2
CASSGLDTYNEQFF
TGTGCCAGCAGTGGTTTGGACACGTACAATGAGCAGTTCTTC
>many|TRBJ2-1|-|TRBV2
CAGGNRNNEQFF
TGTGCGGGCGGTAACAGAAACAATGAGCAGTTCTTC
>many|TRBJ2-5|TRBD2|TRBV7-9
CASTRGTREETQYF
TGTGCCAGCACCCGAGGGACTAGAGAAGAGACCCAGTACTTC
>many|TRBJ1-5|-|TRBV5-1
CASSKPTGYGNQPQHF
TGCGCCAGCAGCAAACCCACAGGTTATGGCAATCAGCCCCAGCATTTT
>many|TRBJ1-5|-|TRBV11-3
CASSSPPPGVSNQPQHF
TGTGCCAGCAGTAGCCCCCCACCGGGGGTTAGCAATCAGCCCCAGCATTTT
>many|TRBJ1-2|-|TRBV7-8
CASSPSPVEGNYGYTF
TGTGCCAGCAGCCCTTCCCCGGTCGAGGGTAACTATGGCTACACCTTC